Below are 22 T cell receptor beta chains sequenced from a single sample in a study of T cells in localized non-small cell lung cancer. The repertoire was sequenced with immunoSEQ multiplex PCR; TCRdb's copy has only in-frame clones and lacks some. Among about 4,500 clones, approximately 93% were seen once, and the ten largest hold around 2.9%. Here the sequenced sample was peripheral blood, taken before any cancer treatment. These receptors all come from a woman aged 35 to 70 with stage I lung adenocarcinoma.

A single count supports this clone. The chain couples TRBV9 to TRBJ2-3; D not resolved. Trimming cost V 3 bases and J 1 base, with 15 bases left between them. The CDR3 length is 16 residues. Germline V CDR1 and CDR2: SGDLS, YYNGEE. CDR3 loop: CASSEKVRPGTDTQYF. The CDR3 nucleotides read TGTGCCAGCAGCGAAAAGGTACGCCCGGGCACAGATACGCAGTATTTT.

The V call is TRBV7-9, the J call TRBJ2-2; a possible D gene is TRBD1 (6 bases). Germline V lookup: CDR1 SEHNR, CDR2 FQNEAQ (reference sequence). This CDR3 region has 12 residues. V shed 5 bases and J shed 7 bases, with 8 bases lying between them. The DNA for the CDR3 is TGTGCCAGCAGCGTGACAGGCGGGGAGCTGTTTTTT. This sequence encodes CASSVTGGELFF.

The sample holds a few counts of this clone. This chain connects TRBV28 to TRBJ2-1; TRBD2 matches at 15 bases. Germline CDR1 MDHEN, CDR2 SYDVKM. V shed 6 bases, J shed 7 bases, and the junction held 19 bases outside the gene matches. The CDR3 runs to 20 residues. The CDR3 DNA is TGTGCCAGCAGGCCACCCGGGACAGGGTTTGGGACTAGCGGGAGGAATGAGCAGTTCTTC. Its translation: CASRPPGTGFGTSGRNEQFF. The full variable domain, completed using reference TRBV28 and TRBJ2-1, is DVKVTQSSRYLVKRTGEKVFLECVQDMDHENMFWYRQDPGLGLRLIYFSYDVKMKEKGDIPEGYSVSREKKERFSLILESASTNQTSMYLCASRPPGTGFGTSGRNEQFFGPGTRLTVL.

This clone is a singleton in its sample. For the CDR3, the DNA is TGTGCCTGGAGTAAGTGGGGGGTTCCACCTATCTATGGCTACACCTTC. It yields the protein CAWSKWGVPPIYGYTF. This rearrangement joins TRBV30 to TRBJ1-2; D is perhaps TRBD1 (5 bases). V lost 2 bases and J 4 bases, leaving 20 bases between the germline ends. Germline V gives CDR1 GTSNPN, CDR2 SVGIG (reference sequence). The CDR3 contains 16 residues.

V is TRBV27 and J is TRBJ2-1; possibly TRBD2 for D (5 bases). The V end was cut by 3 bases, the J end by 8 bases, with 14 bases between. The CDR3 totals 14 residues. Germline V CDR1 and CDR2: MNHEY, SMNVEV (reference sequence). The CDR3 bases are TGTGCCAGCAGTTTTCCGGGAACGTCGGATGAGCAGTTCTTC. Its protein is CASSFPGTSDEQFF.

The chain is built from TRBV7-2 and TRBJ2-2; the D gene is possibly TRBD2 (6 bases). The CDR3 length is 17 residues. Per the germline V gene, CDR1 is SGHTA and CDR2 is FQGNSA. V gave up 2 bases and J gave up 1 base, with 14 bases separating them. The CDR3 is CASSLTPGTLNTGELFF. In nucleotides, the CDR3 is TGTGCCAGCAGCTTAACACCCGGGACTCTGAACACCGGGGAGCTGTTTTTT.

CDR3: CASSARETYEQYF. CDR3 nucleotide sequence: TGTGCCAGCAGTGCGCGGGAGACCTACGAGCAGTACTTC. The chain carries TRBV6-1 and TRBJ2-7, with 7 bases aligning to TRBD2. CDR1 and CDR2 from the germline V gene are MNHNS and SASEGT. J was trimmed by 2 bases and V by 4 bases; bases with no gene match: 2. The CDR3 contains 13 residues.

V is TRBV5-8 and J is TRBJ1-1, with D possibly being TRBD1 (6 bases). The CDR3 spans 18 residues. Trimming cost V 0 bases and J 2 bases, with 20 bases left between them. Germline V gene sequence: CDR1 SGHTS, CDR2 YDEGEE. The CDR3: CASSLVVGGRGTNTEAFF. In DNA, the CDR3 is TGTGCCAGCAGCTTGGTTGTGGGGGGACGGGGGACAAACACTGAAGCTTTCTTT. Variable domain in full (rest from reference TRBV5-8 and TRBJ1-1): EAGVTQSPTHLIKTRGQQATLRCSPISGHTSVYWYQQALGLGLQFLLWYDEGEERNRGNFPPRFSGRQFPNYSSELNVNALELEDSALYLCASSLVVGGRGTNTEAFFGQGTRLTVV.

The chain employs TRBV14 and TRBJ1-2, with D unresolved. Per germline, CDR1 SGHDN and CDR2 FVKESK. The CDR3 consists of 14 residues. The ends were cut back, 0 bases at V and 3 bases at J, with 8 bases in the middle. The CDR3 DNA reads as TGTGCCAGCAGCCAAGAAGCGAGGGACTATGGCTACACCTTC. As protein: CASSQEARDYGYTF.

The chain carries TRBV30 and TRBJ2-1; D is undetermined. Germline V gene lookup returns CDR1 GTSNPN and CDR2 SVGIG (reference sequence). This CDR3 comprises 11 residues. The V and J ends lost 4 bases and 10 bases respectively, with 11 bases between them. The CDR3 sequence is CAWTPSTEQFF. The DNA of the CDR3 is TGTGCCTGGACCCCCTCCACCGAGCAGTTCTTC.

The V gene is TRBV7-6, the J gene TRBJ1-5, with D possibly being TRBD1 (5 bases). Deletions cut 1 base from V and 7 bases from J, with 14 bases between. Per the germline V gene, CDR1 is SGHVS and CDR2 is FNYEAQ. The CDR3 length is 15 residues. CDR3 sequence (DNA): TGTGCCAGCAGCTTAGAGGGGAGGGGCGGACAGCCCCAGCATTTT. It yields the protein CASSLEGRGGQPQHF.

This chain joins TRBV5-6 and TRBJ2-1, with no clear D. CDR3 length equals 15 residues. The V gene's germline CDR1 is SGHDT and CDR2 YYEEEE. V shed 2 bases and J shed 4 bases, with 13 bases lying between them. This chain's CDR3 is CASSFQSESYNEQFF. The DNA of the CDR3 is TGTGCCAGCAGCTTTCAGAGTGAGTCATACAATGAGCAGTTCTTC.

CDR3 DNA sequence: TGTGCCAGCAGCCCAGCGTCCCGTAGCGGGAGGTACCAAGAGACCCAGTACTTC. Its protein product is CASSPASRSGRYQETQYF. The rearrangement joins TRBV9 to TRBJ2-5; 10 nucleotides agree with TRBD2. The V gene's germline CDR1 is SGDLS and CDR2 YYNGEE. CDR3 length equals 18 residues. V shed 4 bases, J shed 0 bases, and the junction held 12 bases outside the gene matches. The complete variable domain, with remaining parts taken from reference TRBV9 and TRBJ2-5, reads DSGVTQTPKHLITATGQRVTLRCSPRSGDLSVYWYQQSLDQGLQFLIQYYNGEERAKGNILERFSAQQFPDLHSELNLSSLELGDSALYFCASSPASRSGRYQETQYFGPGTRLLVL.

The V call is TRBV7-3, the J call TRBJ1-1, with a weak D call TRBD1 (6 bases). Germline lookup yields CDR1 SGHTA and CDR2 FQGTGA. V gave up 5 bases and J gave up 4 bases, with 14 bases separating them. This CDR3 is built from 14 residues. The CDR3: CASSPRGVGTEAFF. The CDR3, as DNA: TGTGCCAGCAGCCCCAGGGGAGTGGGCACTGAAGCTTTCTTT.

The chain employs TRBV10-3 and TRBJ1-2; perhaps TRBD1 as D (5 bases). V was pared by 4 bases and J by 2 bases, with 11 bases between. The length of the CDR3 is 14 residues. Germline-derived CDR1 and CDR2 are ENHRY and SYGVKD. CDR3 sequence (DNA): TGTGCCATCAGTGCGTTAACAGGAAACTATGGCTACACCTTC. This sequence encodes CAISALTGNYGYTF.

This sequence joins TRBV5-1 and TRBJ1-3; TRBD1 aligns across 11 bases. After removal of 4 bases from V and 2 bases from J, the junction contained 2 bases not matched to a gene. This CDR3 is built from 15 residues. In germline, CDR1 is SGHRS, CDR2 YFSETQ. The CDR3 DNA reads as TGCGCCAGCAGCCTGGACAGGGGGCCTGGAAACACCATATATTTT. As protein: CASSLDRGPGNTIYF.

The chain's CDR3 is CASSPYDREPSGANVLTF. In DNA form, the CDR3 reads TGTGCCAGCTCACCCTATGACAGGGAGCCCTCTGGGGCCAACGTCCTGACTTTC. The chain recombines TRBV18 with TRBJ2-6, with 7 nucleotides matching TRBD1. The CDR3 sequence is 18 residues long. Germline V lookup: CDR1 KGHSH, CDR2 LQKENI. Trimming took 3 bases from V and 0 from J; bases not matched to a gene: 8.

This chain's CDR3 is CASREMKDQPQHF. In DNA form, the CDR3 reads TGTGCCAGCAGAGAAATGAAAGATCAGCCCCAGCATTTT. V gene TRBV2 combines with J gene TRBJ1-5, with D unclear. V lost 6 bases and J lost 5, with 11 bases in between. There are 13 residues in the CDR3. The germline CDR1 and CDR2 sequences are SNHLY and FYNNEI.

The genes are TRBV6-9 and TRBJ1-5, with D possibly TRBD1 on 5 matching bases. The length of the CDR3 is 16 residues. CDR1 MNHGY and CDR2 SVAAGI come from the germline V gene. Deletions cut 2 bases from V and 0 bases from J, with 11 bases between. CDR3 coding DNA: TGTGCCAGCAGTTATGTTGGGGGGTATAGCAATCAGCCCCAGCATTTT. As protein: CASSYVGGYSNQPQHF.

This sequence joins TRBV30 and TRBJ1-5, with D unresolved. V was shortened by 3 bases and J by 9 bases, with 15 bases between the two germline ends. Per germline, CDR1 GTSNPN and CDR2 SVGIG (reference sequence). This CDR3 contains 13 residues. In nucleotides, the CDR3 is TGTGCCTGGAGCCAAGAGGGCCGTGGGCCCCAGCATTTT. Translated: CAWSQEGRGPQHF.

The chain employs TRBV7-2 and TRBJ1-5; the D is unclear. Germline-derived CDR1 and CDR2 are SGHTA and FQGNSA. V lost 5 bases, J lost 6 bases, and 11 bases lay in between. This CDR3 contains 13 residues. The CDR3 here is CASSPSLGQPQHF. DNA of the CDR3: TGTGCCAGCAGCCCGTCCTTGGGTCAGCCCCAGCATTTT. Full variable domain (rest looked up from reference TRBV7-2 and TRBJ1-5): GAGVSQSPSNKVTEKGKDVELRCDPISGHTALYWYRQSLGQGLEFLIYFQGNSAPDKSGLPSDRFSAERTGGSVSTLTIQRTQQEDSAVYLCASSPSLGQPQHFGDGTRLSIL.

The rearrangement links TRBV29-1 to TRBJ2-1; D not resolved. V shed 3 bases and J shed 3 bases, with 6 bases lying between them. The germline V gene has CDR1 SQVTM and CDR2 ANQGSEA. The CDR3 has 12 amino acids. For the CDR3, the DNA is TGCAGCGTTGAGAAAGGCTACAATGAGCAGTTCTTC. Its translation is CSVEKGYNEQFF.